This TCR beta chain derives from a study of CD8+CD57+ T cells in acquired aplastic anemia. Turning to the study itself: Sorted CD4+ plus CD8+ cells gave DNA averaging 3.2 ug. Healthy donor sequencing depth: about 10 million CD4+, some 12 million CD8+ reads.

This clonotype was found many times. The antigen remains unidentified. Study-level findings and limits: Fewer than 30 CD8+ CDR3 sequences were shared between patients and controls. Patients were compared with controls for CD8+ Simpson's diversity, and no significant difference emerged.

Researchers used genomic DNA as the template to profile TCR beta VDJ and CDR3. TCRdb ran MiXCR on the reads and lists one entry per CDR3 protein. Of some 130,000 distinct CDR3 sequences in the sample, 40% to 60% were seen once. This CDR3 has 17 residues. V was clipped by 0 bases and J by 2 bases; unmatched bases: 3. The germline V gene has CDR1 SGHTA and CDR2 FQGTGA. The rearrangement joins TRBV7-3 to TRBJ2-1, with TRBD2 matching over 11 bases. The sequencing input was sorted CD4+, CD8+, or CD8+CD57+ T cells (not recorded which) from PBMCs. This sequence was found in a human donor in good health, serving as a control. This chain's CDR3 is CASSLTGTSGAYNEQFF. CDR3 bases: TGTGCCAGCAGCTTAACGGGGACTAGCGGAGCCTACAATGAGCAGTTCTTC.